The 22 T cell receptor beta chains reported below all come from one sample, sequenced in a study of blood T cells in healthy people across ages. PCR was performed a second time for roughly 6 to 12 cycles using a sample-barcoded 5' primer and a J-beta primer mix. TCRdb re-derived calls from the 5' RACE reads in MiXCR, one entry per CDR3 protein. In the table there are approximately 700,000 distinct CDR3 sequences, roughly 32% of which are singletons. Sequencing was done on a sample of blood. The receptors shown here come from an elderly woman in good health.

This clonotype appeared many times. The chain combines TRBV28 with TRBJ2-5; possible D gene TRBD2, 6 bases. V was clipped by 5 bases and J by 5 bases, with 15 bases between them. The CDR3 is 14 residues long. Germline CDR1 MDHEN, CDR2 SYDVKM. CDR3 nucleotides: TGTGCCAGCAGTGTCCCCCTTAGCGGCGAGACCCAGTACTTC. Its protein is CASSVPLSGETQYF.

There are many counts of this clonotype. This rearrangement joins TRBV3-1 to TRBJ2-3; 9 bases agree with TRBD2. J gave up 7 bases and V 1 base, and 12 bases lay outside the gene matches. The CDR3 loop spans 17 amino acids. Germline V CDR1 and CDR2: LGHDT, YNNKEL (reference sequence). CDR3 nucleotides: TGTGCCAGCAGCCAAGGGGCGACTAGCGGACAGACGAATACGCAGTATTTT. This encodes CASSQGATSGQTNTQYF.

Many counts were recorded for this clonotype. The chain joins TRBV29-1 to TRBJ1-2; 7 bases are a match to TRBD1. This CDR3 has 12 amino acids. V lost 5 bases, J lost 2 bases, and 2 bases stayed unmatched. Germline V lookup: CDR1 SQVTM, CDR2 ANQGSEA. Written as DNA, the CDR3 is TGCAGCGTTCAACAGGGGAACTATGGCTACACCTTC. Amino acids: CSVQQGNYGYTF. The entire variable domain, with the rest obtained from reference TRBV29-1 and TRBJ1-2, is as follows: SAVISQKPSRDICQRGTSLTIQCQVDSQVTMMFWYRQQPGQSLTLIATANQGSEATYESGFVIDKFPISRPNLTFSTLTVSNMSPEDSSIYLCSVQQGNYGYTFGSGTRLTVV.

This clonotype was picked up many times. V usage is TRBV10-3 and J usage is TRBJ2-7, with TRBD1 matching 9 bases. The CDR3 is 13 residues long. The V segment lost 7 bases and the J segment 7 bases; nucleotides outside the gene matches: 8. In germline, CDR1 is ENHRY, CDR2 SYGVKD. CDR3 nucleotide sequence: TGTGCCATCATCGCGACAGGGGGGGGTGAGCAGTACTTC. It specifies CAIIATGGGEQYF.

The rearrangement uses TRBV3-1 and TRBJ2-7; D not certain. CDR1 LGHDT and CDR2 YNNKEL come from the germline V gene (reference sequence). V shed 3 bases and J shed 3 bases, with 9 bases lying between them. CDR3 size: 13 residues. As DNA, the CDR3 is TGTGCCAGCAGCCACGTCTACAGCTACGAGCAGTACTTC. The encoded protein is CASSHVYSYEQYF.

This clonotype was counted ten times or more. The rearrangement joins TRBV3-1 to TRBJ2-3, with 8 positions matching TRBD2. Per the germline V gene, CDR1 is LGHDT and CDR2 is YNNKEL (reference sequence). J gave up 3 bases and V 3 bases, and 8 bases lay outside the gene matches. The CDR3 has 16 residues. CDR3 protein: CASSQVAGKGTDTQYF. CDR3 coding DNA: TGTGCCAGCAGCCAGGTAGCGGGAAAAGGGACAGATACGCAGTATTTT.

A few counts support this clonotype. A much larger clone differs from this one at a single base, so this may be a read error. This rearrangement joins TRBV6-5 to TRBJ2-5, with a weak D call TRBD2 (5 bases). There are 15 residues in the CDR3. CDR1 is MNHEY, CDR2 SVGAGI, per germline. V was cut by 2 bases and J by 11 bases, with 21 bases left in between. CDR3 nucleotide sequence: TGTGCCAGCAGTTACGCGACGGGGTCAAAGAATGAGCAGTACTTC. Translation gives CASSYATGSKNEQYF.

The CDR3 DNA is TGTGCCAGCAGCGGAGAGCCCAATGCCCTCGAGCAGTACTTC. Translation: CASSGEPNALEQYF. The V gene is TRBV7-2, the J gene TRBJ2-5; D not certain. The J call may not be correct, given that the DNA end is closer to TRBJ2-7. Germline-derived CDR1 and CDR2 are SGHTA and FQGNSA. The CDR3 has 14 residues.

Many counts were recorded for this clonotype. At one boundary the junction diverges from the germline segment, which might be a read error. The chain is built from TRBV2 and TRBJ1-2, with unresolved D. CDR3 length equals 14 residues. The germline CDR1 and CDR2 sequences are SNHLY and FYNNEI. The CDR3 DNA reads TGTGCCAGCAGCGAAGGGAAGGGCCGGTGGGGCTACACCTTC. This sequence encodes CASSEGKGRWGYTF.

This clonotype was counted ten times or more. The J gene is TRBJ2-7, the V gene TRBV27, with 8 bases matching TRBD1. Trimming cost V 9 bases and J 3 bases; bases outside gene matches: 7. Germline values: CDR1 MNHEY, CDR2 SMNVEV (reference sequence). The CDR3 extends over 13 amino acids. The CDR3 reads CASRTGRYYEQYF. The CDR3 DNA reads as TGTGCCAGTAGGACAGGGAGGTACTACGAGCAGTACTTC.

This chain connects TRBV20-1 to TRBJ2-2; D is tentatively TRBD1 or TRBD2 (6 bases each). The CDR3 has 16 residues. V lost 0 bases to trimming and J lost 0 bases, with 11 bases between them. Germline CDR1 is DFQATT and CDR2 is SNEGSKA (reference sequence). CDR3 in amino acids: CSARDGGTPNTGELFF. Here the CDR3 DNA reads TGCAGTGCTAGAGATGGGGGGACACCGAACACCGGGGAGCTGTTTTTT.

This clonotype occurred many times. This rearrangement joins TRBV4-3 to TRBJ2-7, with D uncertain. There are 13 residues in the CDR3. Germline V gene sequence: CDR1 LGHNA, CDR2 YSLEER. V shed 1 base and J shed 4 bases, with 8 bases lying between them. Here the CDR3 reads CASSQAPGYEQYF. Here the CDR3 DNA reads TGCGCCAGCAGCCAAGCCCCCGGATACGAGCAGTACTTC.

The table lists this clonotype with many counts. The chain has TRBV7-2 and TRBJ2-1; D could derive from TRBD1 or TRBD2 (6 bases each). The germline gives CDR1 SGHTA, CDR2 FQGNSA. The CDR3 covers 15 residues. Deletions cut 7 bases from V and 9 bases from J, with 22 bases between. This CDR3 is CASISAGQGSGEQFF. Written as DNA, the CDR3 is TGTGCCAGCATCTCGGCGGGACAAGGGTCTGGTGAGCAGTTCTTC.

The chain uses TRBV5-1 and TRBJ2-5; D call uncertain. The assigned J gene may be wrong: the sequence end matches TRBJ2-7 better. The CDR3 loop spans 14 amino acids. The germline CDR1 and CDR2 sequences are SGHRS and YFSETQ. The CDR3 loop reads CASSLESQVYEQYF. CDR3 DNA sequence: TGCGCCAGCAGCTTGGAGAGTCAGGTTTACGAGCAGTACTTC.

V gene TRBV7-2 combines with J gene TRBJ1-3; possible D gene TRBD1, 5 bases. The CDR3 runs 15 residues. In germline, CDR1 is SGHTA, CDR2 FQGNSA. V was pared by 2 bases and J by 0 bases, with 8 bases between. The CDR3 region has the DNA TGTGCCAGCAGCTTATTCGGGGGCTCTGGAAACACCATATATTTT. Encoded protein: CASSLFGGSGNTIYF.

Comments on this clonotype: Just one base apart from a much larger clone, this may be a read error. The chain is built from TRBV28 and TRBJ1-5, with 8 bases that match TRBD1. The V and J ends lost 6 bases and 6 bases, in that order; junction bases with no gene match: 7. Germline CDR1 MDHEN, CDR2 SYDVKM. This CDR3 has 14 amino acids. Here the CDR3 DNA reads TGTGCCAGCAGGAGACAGGGGCCTAGTCAGCCCCAGCATTTT. It specifies CASRRQGPSQPQHF.

In regard to this clonotype: A much larger clone lies a single base off, so this may be a read error. V and J are TRBV6-2 or TRBV6-3 and TRBJ2-7, with TRBD2 matching 8 bases. The CDR3 consists of 16 residues. Looked up from germline, CDR1 is MNHEY and CDR2 is SVGEGT. After removal of 4 bases from V and 7 bases from J, the junction contained 15 bases not matched to a gene. The CDR3: CASSSLAGRSYNEQYF. In DNA form, the CDR3 reads TGTGCCAGCAGTTCTTTAGCGGGGCGCTCCTACAATGAGCAGTACTTC.

The chain carries TRBV6-1 and TRBJ1-5; D perhaps matches TRBD1 (6 bases). V lost 4 bases and J 0 bases, leaving 10 bases between the germline ends. This CDR3 has 15 residues. In germline, CDR1 is MNHNS, CDR2 SASEGT. CDR3 protein: CASSAAGDSNQPQHF. The CDR3 nucleotides read TGTGCCAGCAGTGCGGCAGGGGATAGCAATCAGCCCCAGCATTTT.

The chain joins TRBV7-9 to TRBJ2-1; D may be TRBD1 (5 bases). CDR1 is SEHNR and CDR2 is FQNEAQ in the germline V gene (reference sequence). Trimming stripped 1 base from V and 9 bases from J, with 16 bases between. CDR3 length: 15 residues. The CDR3 is CASSLVLTGASEQFF. In DNA form, the CDR3 reads TGTGCCAGCAGCTTAGTTCTAACAGGAGCAAGTGAGCAGTTCTTC.

CDR3 bases: TGTGCCAGCAGCCAAGATGGGGCCGACATGGAAACCCAGTACTTC. Its translation is CASSQDGADMETQYF. The chain has TRBV4-2 and TRBJ2-5, with a weak D call TRBD1 (5 bases). Germline CDR1 LGHNA, CDR2 YNFKEQ. CDR3 length: 15 amino acids. The germline V and J ends were trimmed by 0 bases and 8 bases, with 16 bases remaining between them.

This clonotype was seen at least ten times. CDR3 loop: CASRSTGGPDTQYF. DNA for the CDR3: TGTGCCAGCCGATCAACAGGGGGCCCAGATACGCAGTATTTT. The chain is built from TRBV7-8 and TRBJ2-3, with 9 nucleotides matching TRBD1. Germline V CDR1 and CDR2: SGHVS, FQNEAQ. CDR3 length: 14 amino acids. J lost 4 bases, V lost 8 bases, and 7 bases had no gene match. Based on the CDR3 plus reference TRBV7-8 and TRBJ2-3, the full variable domain is GAGVSQSPRYKVAKRGQDVALRCDPISGHVSLFWYQQALGQGPEFLTYFQNEAQLDKSGLPSDRFFAERPEGSVSTLKIQRTQQEDSAVYLCASRSTGGPDTQYFGPGTRLTVL.

Many counts were recorded for this clonotype. V is TRBV6-4 and J is TRBJ2-1, with a weak D call TRBD1 (6 bases). The CDR3 covers 15 residues. The V gene's germline CDR1 is MRHNA and CDR2 SNTAGT. V dropped 2 bases and J dropped 8 bases, with 16 bases sitting between them. The CDR3 DNA reads as TGTGCCAGCAGTGACGGGGGCTCACACCAGGATGAGCAGTTCTTC. Protein sequence: CASSDGGSHQDEQFF.